The 11 T cell receptor beta chains in this list originate from one sample, sequenced in a study of control samples from healthy donors and cancer patients (dated by TCRdb to the early 2020s). Library preparation was by the immunoSEQ multiplex PCR assay. As stored in TCRdb, this immuneACCESS dataset retains in-frame rearrangements with V and J assigned. A fraction of the clones does not appear; measured against another copy, unresolved V genes explain less than half of the discrepancy, and the remainder lacks a known reason. The sample yields 130,000 to 150,000 clones; under 90% were counted once. Over 4.5% of the sample is in the top ten clones. The sample was blood. The receptors shown here come from a man aged 25 to 40 in good health.

The gene calls are TRBV24-1 and TRBJ2-2, with TRBD2 matching over 8 bases. CDR3 length equals 14 residues. The junction had 4 bases not matched to a gene; V was cut back by 7 bases and J by 4 bases. Germline V gene data show CDR1 as KGHDR and CDR2 as SFDVKD. The DNA for the CDR3 is TGTGCCACCAGGCCGGGACTAGGCACCGGGGAGCTGTTTTTT. It codes for CATRPGLGTGELFF.

The chain carries TRBV3-1 (or the pseudogene TRBV3-2) and TRBJ2-3, with a weak D call TRBD1 (6 bases). The CDR3 loop spans 16 amino acids. The germline CDR1 and CDR2 sequences are LGHDT and YNNKEL (reference sequence). Deletions cut 3 bases from V and 3 bases from J, with 16 bases between. DNA of the CDR3: TGTGCCAGCAGCCAGGCCCCTGGACAGATAACAGATACGCAGTATTTT. As protein: CASSQAPGQITDTQYF.

This chain links TRBV7-3 with TRBJ2-7; no definite D call. Germline V gene sequence: CDR1 SGHTA, CDR2 FQGTGA. V was clipped by 5 bases and J by 2 bases, with 13 bases between them. This CDR3 has 14 amino acids. The CDR3 DNA reads as TGTGCCAGCAGCCCAGGTCCAGGAACCTACGAGCAGTACTTC. This sequence encodes CASSPGPGTYEQYF.

In this sample, this clone turned up once. This sequence joins TRBV30 and TRBJ2-1; TRBD2 agrees at 15 bases. V lost 1 base and J lost 10; bases outside the gene matches: 5. The CDR3 totals 15 residues. Germline assignment: CDR1 GTSNPN and CDR2 SVGIG (reference sequence). CDR3 sequence (DNA): TGTGCCTGGAGTGACGGACTAGCGGGAGGGAGGGAGCAGTTCTTC. Its protein product is CAWSDGLAGGREQFF. Combining the CDR3 with reference TRBV30 and TRBJ2-1 gives the whole variable domain SQTIHQWPATLVQPVGSPLSLECTVEGTSNPNLYWYRQAAGRGLQLLFYSVGIGQISSEVPQNLSASRPQDRQFILSSKKLLLSDSGFYLCAWSDGLAGGREQFFGPGTRLTVL.

The gene calls are TRBV2 and TRBJ1-5; maybe TRBD1 (6 bases). Germline CDR1 SNHLY, CDR2 FYNNEI. The CDR3 has 13 amino acids. The V end lost 7 bases, the J end lost 5 bases, and 12 bases lay between the germline ends. CDR3: CASKQGQDQPQHF. Here the CDR3 DNA reads TGTGCCAGCAAGCAGGGGCAGGATCAGCCCCAGCATTTT.

This chain joins TRBV5-1 and TRBJ2-4; D may be TRBD2 (7 bases). The CDR3 spans 15 residues. Looked up from germline, CDR1 is SGHRS and CDR2 is YFSETQ. The ends were cut back, 4 bases at V and 3 bases at J, with 14 bases in the middle. The CDR3 loop reads CASSETGGGKNIQYF. CDR3 bases: TGCGCCAGCAGCGAGACGGGGGGCGGCAAAAACATTCAGTACTTC.

A note on this clone: The CDR3 ends on some other residue instead of the conserved phenylalanine or tryptophan, so this is likely a read error. The DNA is omitted, as the CDR3 cannot be located on it reliably, and the CDR3 follows TCRdb's listing. The chain has TRBV14 and TRBJ1-2; no check of the table's D call, TRBD1, against the DNA was made. The CDR3 sequence runs 12 residues, both termini included. Germline CDR1 and CDR2: SGHDN and FVKESK. CDR3 amino acids: CASTTAGTGPSP.

This clone was recorded only once. This chain uses TRBV5-5 with TRBJ1-4; 9 nucleotides align to TRBD1. V shed 3 bases and J 0 bases; nucleotides not matched to a gene: 9. Germline CDR1 and CDR2: SGHKS and YYEKEE (reference sequence). The CDR3 loop spans 18 amino acids. The CDR3 DNA reads as TGTGCCAGCAGCTCCAGACAGGGGGGGTCTACAACTAATGAAAAACTGTTTTTT. Protein sequence: CASSSRQGGSTTNEKLFF.

The chain is built from TRBV9 and TRBJ1-1; a weak D match, TRBD1 (6 bases). V dropped 1 base and J dropped 4 bases, with 17 bases sitting between them. This CDR3 contains 16 residues. Germline V gene data show CDR1 as SGDLS and CDR2 as YYNGEE. The CDR3 sequence is CASSVNQMQGSTEAFF. DNA of the CDR3: TGTGCCAGCAGCGTAAATCAGATGCAGGGGAGCACTGAAGCTTTCTTT.

The rearrangement joins TRBV28 to TRBJ1-6, with TRBD1 matching 7 bases. The germline CDR1 and CDR2 sequences are MDHEN and SYDVKM. The CDR3 runs to 14 residues. J was trimmed by 10 bases and V by 5 bases; bases with no gene match: 8. The CDR3 sequence is CASSPRQGGSPLHF. DNA of the CDR3: TGTGCCAGCAGTCCGAGACAGGGAGGATCACCCCTCCACTTT.

The chain recombines TRBV25-1 with TRBJ2-7; no clear D gene. Germline V CDR1 and CDR2: MGHDK, SYGVNS. The CDR3 sequence is 11 residues long. Trimming cost V 4 bases and J 4 bases, with 5 bases left between them. CDR3 nucleotide sequence: TGTGCCAGCAGTGTGAGTTACGAGCAGTACTTC. It specifies CASSVSYEQYF.